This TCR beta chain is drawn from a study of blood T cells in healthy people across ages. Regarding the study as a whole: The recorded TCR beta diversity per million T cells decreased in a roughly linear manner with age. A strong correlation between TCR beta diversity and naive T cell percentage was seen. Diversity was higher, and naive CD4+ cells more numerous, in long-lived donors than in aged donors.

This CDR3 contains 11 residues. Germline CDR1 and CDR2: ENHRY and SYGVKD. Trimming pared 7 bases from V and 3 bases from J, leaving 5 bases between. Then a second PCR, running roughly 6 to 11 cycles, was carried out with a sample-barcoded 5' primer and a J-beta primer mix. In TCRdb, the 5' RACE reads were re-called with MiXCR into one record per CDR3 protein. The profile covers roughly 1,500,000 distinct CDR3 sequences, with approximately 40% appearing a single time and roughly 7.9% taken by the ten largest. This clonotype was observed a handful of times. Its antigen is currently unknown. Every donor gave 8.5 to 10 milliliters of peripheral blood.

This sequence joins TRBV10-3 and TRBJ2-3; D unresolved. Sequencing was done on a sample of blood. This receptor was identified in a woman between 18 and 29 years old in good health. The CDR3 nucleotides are TGTGCCATCAAGGATACAGATACGCAGTATTTT. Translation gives CAIKDTDTQYF.